The 11 T cell receptor beta chains listed next were all sequenced from one sample in a study of post-analysis software for immune sequencing data. No antigen has been identified for these receptors. Unique molecular identifiers were built into the TCR beta cDNA libraries. Each CDR3 protein gets one entry after TCRdb re-called the PCR reads with MiXCR. The sample has approximately 730,000 distinct CDR3 sequences; less than 35% are singletons. Study-level findings and limits: With TRBV5-6, TRBV5-1 and TRBV20-1 included, a handful of TRBV segments were more frequent in patients than in controls.

Sequenced input: blood. The source is a girl between 10 and 17 years old with multiple sclerosis.

The CDR3 sequence: CASRMAGVRTGELFF. The CDR3 nucleotides read TGTGCCAGCAGGATGGCAGGGGTTAGGACCGGGGAGCTGTTTTTT. This chain links TRBV6-5 with TRBJ2-2, with D perhaps matching TRBD1 (6 bases). V was clipped by 6 bases and J by 5 bases, with 16 bases between them. Germline V gene lookup returns CDR1 MNHEY and CDR2 SVGAGI. The CDR3 covers 15 residues.

Turning to this clonotype: A much larger clone lies a single base off, so this may be a read error. V and J are TRBV7-9 and TRBJ2-1; D gene ambiguous. V gave up 8 bases and J gave up 0 bases, with 14 bases separating them. The length of the CDR3 is 15 residues. Germline CDR1 and CDR2: SEHNR and FQNEAQ (reference sequence). CDR3 residues: CASGPRDSSYNEQFF. The CDR3 nucleotides are TGTGCCAGCGGCCCGAGAGATAGCTCCTACAATGAGCAGTTCTTC.

The chain recombines TRBV28 with TRBJ2-1; D remains ambiguous. The CDR3 is 15 amino acids. CDR1 is MDHEN and CDR2 is SYDVKM in the germline V gene. With 6 bases removed from V and 5 bases from J, the gap between germline ends came to 17 bases. CDR3: CASSLWIDRNNEQFF. As DNA, the CDR3 is TGTGCCAGCAGCCTTTGGATTGACCGCAACAATGAGCAGTTCTTC.

This chain connects TRBV19 to TRBJ1-2, with D tentatively TRBD1 (5 bases). Germline V gives CDR1 LNHDA, CDR2 SQIVND (reference sequence). V lost 1 base and J lost 5, with 11 bases in between. CDR3 length: 14 residues. The CDR3 region has the DNA TGTGCCAGTAGTATAGGCCAGGGCCCGTATGGCTACACCTTC. It translates to CASSIGQGPYGYTF.

The chain employs TRBV12-3 or TRBV12-4 and TRBJ1-1; D is ambiguous. The CDR3 is 14 residues long. V lost 1 base, J lost 3 bases, and 9 bases lay in between. Here the CDR3 DNA reads TGTGCCAGCAGTTTAGTAGGCTGGGACACTGAAGCTTTCTTT. This gives the protein CASSLVGWDTEAFF.

V usage is TRBV12-3 or TRBV12-4 and J usage is TRBJ1-5; D is perhaps TRBD1 (5 bases). The CDR3 sequence is 12 residues long. With 9 bases removed from V and 11 bases from J, the gap between germline ends came to 17 bases. The CDR3 sequence: CASSPGPTAQHF. For the CDR3, the DNA is TGTGCCAGTAGTCCAGGGCCGACAGCCCAGCATTTT.

V usage is TRBV12-3 or TRBV12-4 and J usage is TRBJ1-1, with D maybe TRBD1 (5 bases). V was cut by 5 bases and J by 8 bases, with 18 bases left in between. This CDR3 is built from 14 residues. The CDR3 sequence: CASSRQGFKLEAFF. The CDR3 region has the DNA TGTGCCAGCAGTCGTCAGGGATTCAAGTTGGAAGCTTTCTTT.

There are a few counts of this clonotype. The chain couples TRBV29-1 to TRBJ2-1; D is undetermined. Germline CDR1 is SQVTM and CDR2 is ANQGSEA. Between the trimmed V and J ends, which lost 7 bases and 5 bases, there was a span of 15 bases. The CDR3 runs 13 residues. The CDR3 here is CSAVVGNNNEQFF. CDR3 coding DNA: TGCAGCGCCGTGGTGGGTAACAACAATGAGCAGTTCTTC.

The genes are TRBV5-1 and TRBJ2-3; D perhaps matches TRBD1 (6 bases). The CDR3 contains 15 residues. The germline CDR1 and CDR2 sequences are SGHRS and YFSETQ. The V end was cut by 4 bases, the J end by 6 bases, with 18 bases between. CDR3 residues: CASSMGPQGVDTQYF. The CDR3 region has the DNA TGCGCCAGCAGCATGGGCCCACAGGGTGTGGATACGCAGTATTTT.

This chain uses TRBV14 with TRBJ2-1; 8 positions match TRBD1. Germline lookup yields CDR1 SGHDN and CDR2 FVKESK. The length of the CDR3 is 16 residues. V trimming: 1 base; J trimming: 3 bases; junction bases outside the gene matches: 5. The CDR3 spells CASSQAGQGFYNEQFF. The CDR3 DNA sequence: TGTGCCAGCAGCCAAGCCGGACAGGGTTTCTACAATGAGCAGTTCTTC.

This clonotype was seen more than once but under ten times. This rearrangement joins TRBV7-9 to TRBJ1-3; D gene uncertain. Germline V gene sequence: CDR1 SEHNR, CDR2 FQNEAQ (reference sequence). V lost 7 bases and J lost 0, with 10 bases in between. The CDR3 is 14 amino acids. The CDR3 spells CASTHTTSGNTIYF. As DNA, the CDR3 is TGTGCCAGCACCCACACAACCTCTGGAAACACCATATATTTT.